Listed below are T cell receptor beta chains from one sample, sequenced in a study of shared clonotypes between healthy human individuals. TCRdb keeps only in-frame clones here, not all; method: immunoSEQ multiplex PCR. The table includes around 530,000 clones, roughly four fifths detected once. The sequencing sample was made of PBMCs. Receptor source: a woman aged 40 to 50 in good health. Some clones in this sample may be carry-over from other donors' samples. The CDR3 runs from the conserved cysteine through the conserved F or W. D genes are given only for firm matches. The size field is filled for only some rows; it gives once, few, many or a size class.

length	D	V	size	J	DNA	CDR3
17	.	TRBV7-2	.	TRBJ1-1	TGTGCCAGCAGCTCGACAGGCAACCTGGCATCGCGCACTGAAGCTTTCTTT	CASSSTGNLASRTEAFF
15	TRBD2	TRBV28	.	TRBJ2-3	TGTGCCAGCAGTTCACCTTGGACTAGCAGGGATACGCAGTATTTT	CASSSPWTSRDTQYF
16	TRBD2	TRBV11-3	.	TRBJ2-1	TGTGCCAGCAGCTTTGGTGGGACTAGCGGGAGGGGTGAGCAGTTCTTC	CASSFGGTSGRGEQFF
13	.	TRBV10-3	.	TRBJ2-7	TGTGCCATCAGTGAGAGACAGGCCTACGAGCAGTACTTC	CAISERQAYEQYF
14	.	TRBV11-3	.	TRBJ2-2	TGTGCCAGCAAGTCGGCAGGCCTATCCGGGGAGCTGTTTTTT	CASKSAGLSGELFF
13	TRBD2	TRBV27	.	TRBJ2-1	TGTGCCAGCAGTTTAGGACTAGCGAATGAGCAGTTCTTC	CASSLGLANEQFF
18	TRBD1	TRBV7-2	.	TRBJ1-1	TGTGCCAGCAGCGCAGACAAGCAACAGGGGGCGCGAAACACTGAAGCTTTCTTT	CASSADKQQGARNTEAFF
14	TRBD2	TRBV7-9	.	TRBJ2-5	TGTGCCAGCAGCCGGGAGGCCAACCAAGAGACCCAGTACTTC	CASSREANQETQYF
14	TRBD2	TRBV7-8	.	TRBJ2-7	TGTGCCAGCAGCGTTAGCGGGAGTACCGGCGAGCAGTACTTC	CASSVSGSTGEQYF
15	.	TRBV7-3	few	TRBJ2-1	TGTGCCAGCAGCCGGGCGGGGAGCTCCTACAATGAGCAGTTCTTC	CASSRAGSSYNEQFF
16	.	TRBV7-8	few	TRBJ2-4	TGTGCCAGCAGCTTGGGGGAGGGGGACTTCAAAAACATTCAGTACTTC	CASSLGEGDFKNIQYF
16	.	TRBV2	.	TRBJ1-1	TGTGCCAGCAGTGAAGGGGCAGGATGGGGGGCCACTGAAGCTTTCTTT	CASSEGAGWGATEAFF
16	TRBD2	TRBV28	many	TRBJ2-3	TGTGCCAGCAGTAAGGGACTAGCGGTTAGCACAGATACGCAGTATTTT	CASSKGLAVSTDTQYF
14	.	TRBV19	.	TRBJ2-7	TGTGCCAGTAGTATAAGCCCTGGAGCCTACGAGCAGTACTTC	CASSISPGAYEQYF
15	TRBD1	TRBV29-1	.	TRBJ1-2	TGCAGCGTTGAAGCCCTCCGGGACAGGAGCTATGGCTACACCTTC	CSVEALRDRSYGYTF
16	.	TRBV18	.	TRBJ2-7	TGTGCCAGCTCACCTAGACCGGGACGCACCGGGGGAGAGCAGTACTTC	CASSPRPGRTGGEQYF
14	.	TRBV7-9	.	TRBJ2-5	TGTGCCAGCAGCTTAGGAATGACAGTCGGGACCCAGTACTTC	CASSLGMTVGTQYF
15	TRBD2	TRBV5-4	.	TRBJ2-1	TGTGCCAGCAGCAAGACTAGCGGGAGGGCCAATGAGCAGTTCTTC	CASSKTSGRANEQFF
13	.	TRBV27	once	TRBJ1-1	TGTGCCAGCAGCCCCGACAAGAACACTGAAGCTTTCTTT	CASSPDKNTEAFF
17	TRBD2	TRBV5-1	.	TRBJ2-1	TGCGCCAGCAGCCTAAACATAGGGACTAGCGGGGCTAATGAGCAGTTCTTC	CASSLNIGTSGANEQFF
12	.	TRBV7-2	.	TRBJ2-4	TGTGCCAGCAGCTCCGATCAGAACATTCAGTACTTC	CASSSDQNIQYF
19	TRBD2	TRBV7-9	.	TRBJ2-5	TGTGCCAGCAGCTTAGCGCGGGGACTAGCGGGAGGGCCTCGGGAGACCCAGTACTTC	CASSLARGLAGGPRETQYF
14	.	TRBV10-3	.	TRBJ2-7	TGTGCCATCAGTGCGGCACCAGCAACCTACGAGCAGTACTTC	CAISAAPATYEQYF
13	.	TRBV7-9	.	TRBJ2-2	TGTGCCAGCAGCGAATCAGGGCCCGGGGAGCTGTTTTTT	CASSESGPGELFF
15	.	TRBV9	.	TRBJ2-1	TGTGCCAGCAGCCTGTCTCCGAGCTCCTACAATGAGCAGTTCTTC	CASSLSPSSYNEQFF
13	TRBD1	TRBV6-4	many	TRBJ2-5	TGTGCCAGCAGTTCGGACAGGGGAGAGACCCAGTACTTC	CASSSDRGETQYF
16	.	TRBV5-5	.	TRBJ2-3	TGTGCCAGCAGCCTGGACCGGGACATTAGCACAGATACGCAGTATTTT	CASSLDRDISTDTQYF
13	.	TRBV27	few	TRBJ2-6	TGTGCCAGCAGTCAAACAGGGGCCAACGTCCTGACTTTC	CASSQTGANVLTF
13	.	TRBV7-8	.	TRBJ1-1	TGTGCCAGCAGCTTACTTTCGGAGACTGAAGCTTTCTTT	CASSLLSETEAFF